This entry lists 11 T cell receptor beta chains sequenced from one sample in a study of shared clonotypes between healthy human individuals. TCRdb's copy holds only in-frame clones and misses some; the assay was immunoSEQ multiplex PCR. In the table there are some 2,000,000 clones, approximately 95% of which are singletons. The sample comprised naive CD4+ T cells sorted from blood. Subset in this sample: CD45RA+ positively selected. All receptors derive from a man aged 18 to 35 in good health.

The CDR3 sequence is CASSEAHSNQPQHF. CDR3 DNA: TGTGCCAGCAGTGAAGCGCATAGCAATCAGCCCCAGCATTTT. The chain couples TRBV6-1 to TRBJ1-5; D ambiguous. The germline V gene encodes CDR1 MNHNS and CDR2 SASEGT. This CDR3 region has 14 residues. V lost 0 bases to trimming and J lost 0 bases, with 3 bases between them.

CDR3 coding DNA: TGTGCCAGCAGCACAGGGGGTTACACTGAAGCTTTCTTT. It encodes CASSTGGYTEAFF. This chain connects TRBV28 to TRBJ1-1, with 8 bases identical to TRBD1. The J segment lost 3 bases and the V segment lost 6 bases, leaving 3 bases of the junction unmatched. From germline, CDR1 is MDHEN and CDR2 SYDVKM. The CDR3 loop spans 13 amino acids. Based on the CDR3 plus reference TRBV28 and TRBJ1-1, the full variable domain is DVKVTQSSRYLVKRTGEKVFLECVQDMDHENMFWYRQDPGLGLRLIYFSYDVKMKEKGDIPEGYSVSREKKERFSLILESASTNQTSMYLCASSTGGYTEAFFGQGTRLTVV.

The genes are TRBV30 and TRBJ1-2; a weak D match, TRBD1 (5 bases). The CDR3 totals 16 residues. The germline V and J ends were trimmed by 3 bases and 0 bases, with 17 bases remaining between them. In germline, CDR1 is GTSNPN, CDR2 SVGIG (reference sequence). The CDR3 here is CAWSQVRQPTNYGYTF. Here the CDR3 DNA reads TGTGCCTGGAGCCAAGTAAGACAGCCCACTAACTATGGCTACACCTTC.

This clone was detected once. The rearrangement joins TRBV7-2 to TRBJ2-5; 8 nucleotides match TRBD1. The CDR3 has 18 amino acids. V was clipped by 1 base and J by 2 bases; unmatched bases: 12. Germline loops: CDR1 SGHTA, CDR2 FQGNSA. The CDR3 reads CASSLGWGTGHAQETQYF. In DNA form, the CDR3 reads TGTGCCAGCAGCTTAGGATGGGGGACAGGCCATGCTCAAGAGACCCAGTACTTC.

The chain employs TRBV28 and TRBJ2-5, with a weak D call TRBD1 (6 bases). The CDR3 sequence is 15 residues long. V shed 4 bases and J shed 1 base, with 13 bases lying between them. CDR1 is MDHEN, CDR2 SYDVKM, per germline. CDR3 residues: CASSSTGTVQETQYF. In DNA form, the CDR3 reads TGTGCCAGCAGTTCAACAGGGACCGTCCAAGAGACCCAGTACTTC. Variable domain in full (rest from reference TRBV28 and TRBJ2-5): DVKVTQSSRYLVKRTGEKVFLECVQDMDHENMFWYRQDPGLGLRLIYFSYDVKMKEKGDIPEGYSVSREKKERFSLILESASTNQTSMYLCASSSTGTVQETQYFGPGTRLLVL.

Only a few counts were recorded for this clone. The V gene is TRBV2, the J gene TRBJ1-6; no clear D. The germline CDR1 and CDR2 sequences are SNHLY and FYNNEI. Trimming cost V 2 bases and J 7 bases, with 6 bases left between them. This CDR3 contains 13 residues. The CDR3 is CASSEYPNSPLHF. The CDR3 DNA is TGTGCCAGCAGTGAATATCCCAATTCACCCCTCCACTTT.

This clone has a single count. The rearrangement joins TRBV7-9 to TRBJ1-2, with D maybe TRBD1 (5 bases). CDR1 and CDR2 from the germline V gene are SEHNR and FQNEAQ (reference sequence). CDR3 length: 15 amino acids. The V and J ends lost 5 bases and 3 bases respectively, with 16 bases between them. The CDR3, as DNA: TGTGCCAGCAGCCTAATACCCGGGACCTACTATGGCTACACCTTC. The encoded protein is CASSLIPGTYYGYTF.

This sequence joins TRBV4-2 and TRBJ2-6; D might be TRBD1 (6 bases). This CDR3 has 17 residues. CDR1 and CDR2 from the germline V gene are LGHNA and YNFKEQ. The germline V and J ends were trimmed by 5 bases and 0 bases, with 14 bases remaining between them. The CDR3 DNA follows: TGTGCCAGCAGCTTCAGGGGCCTCTTCTCTGGGGCCAACGTCCTGACTTTC. Amino acids: CASSFRGLFSGANVLTF.

The chain has TRBV30 and TRBJ2-7, with D unclear. The CDR3 runs to 11 residues. Germline CDR1 reads GTSNPN; CDR2 reads SVGIG (reference sequence). Trimming removed 1 base at V and 6 bases at J, with 7 bases between. CDR3 protein: CAWSGSREQYF. CDR3 nucleotide sequence: TGTGCCTGGAGTGGGTCCCGCGAGCAGTACTTC.

The chain recombines TRBV6-1 with TRBJ1-6, with TRBD1 matching 12 bases. The CDR3 has 16 residues. V lost 4 bases and J lost 11; bases outside the gene matches: 9. Germline-derived CDR1 and CDR2 are MNHNS and SASEGT. Here the CDR3 reads CASSGAVGQGAPPLHF. CDR3 coding DNA: TGTGCCAGCAGTGGGGCGGTGGGACAGGGGGCTCCACCCCTCCACTTT.

This chain uses TRBV7-6 with TRBJ2-3; D not resolved. The V and J ends lost 4 bases and 0 bases respectively, with 8 bases between them. CDR3 size: 14 residues. Germline assignment: CDR1 SGHVS and CDR2 FNYEAQ. In DNA form, the CDR3 reads TGTGCCAGCAGCTCCTACTGGAGCACAGATACGCAGTATTTT. Its protein product is CASSSYWSTDTQYF.